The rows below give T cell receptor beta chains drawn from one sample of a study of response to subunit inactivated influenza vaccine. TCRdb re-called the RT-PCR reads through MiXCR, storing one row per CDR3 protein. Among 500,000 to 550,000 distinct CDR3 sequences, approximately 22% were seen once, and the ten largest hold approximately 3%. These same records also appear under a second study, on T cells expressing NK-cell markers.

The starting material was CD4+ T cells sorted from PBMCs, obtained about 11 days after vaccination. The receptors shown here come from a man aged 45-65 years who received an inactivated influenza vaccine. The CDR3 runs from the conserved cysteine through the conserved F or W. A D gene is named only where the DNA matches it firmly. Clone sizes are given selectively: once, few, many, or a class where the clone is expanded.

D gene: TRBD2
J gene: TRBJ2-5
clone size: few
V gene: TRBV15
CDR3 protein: CATSRGGLAGAGETQYF
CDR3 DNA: TGTGCCACCAGCAGAGGAGGACTAGCGGGAGCAGGAGAGACCCAGTACTTC

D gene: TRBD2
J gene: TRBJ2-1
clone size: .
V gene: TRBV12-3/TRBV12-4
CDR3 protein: CASTSSGTRVNEQFF
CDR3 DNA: TGTGCCAGCACCTCTTCCGGGACTAGAGTTAATGAGCAGTTCTTC

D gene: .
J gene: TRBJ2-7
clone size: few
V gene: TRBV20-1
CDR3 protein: CSAKGHLPYEQYF
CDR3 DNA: TGCAGTGCCAAGGGACACTTACCCTACGAGCAGTACTTC

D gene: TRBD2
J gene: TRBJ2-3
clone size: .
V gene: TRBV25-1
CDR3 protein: CASSDLLAGGTDTQYF
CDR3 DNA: TGTGCCAGCAGTGATCTCCTAGCGGGAGGGACAGATACGCAGTATTTT

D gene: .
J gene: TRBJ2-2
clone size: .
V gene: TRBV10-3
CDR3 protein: CAISAQGGTGELFF
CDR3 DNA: TGTGCCATCAGTGCTCAGGGGGGCACCGGGGAGCTGTTTTTT

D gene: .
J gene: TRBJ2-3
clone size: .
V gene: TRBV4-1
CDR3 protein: CASSQDLPGSPTDTQYF
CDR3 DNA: TGCGCCAGCAGCCAAGATCTTCCAGGGTCACCAACAGATACGCAGTATTTT

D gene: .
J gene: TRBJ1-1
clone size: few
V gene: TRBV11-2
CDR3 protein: CASSPEILNEAFF
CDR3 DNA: TGTGCCAGCAGCCCAGAAATACTAAATGAAGCTTTCTTT

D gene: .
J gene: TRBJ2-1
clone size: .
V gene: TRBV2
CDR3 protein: CASTVRGAYNEQFF
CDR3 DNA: TGTGCCAGCACGGTGAGGGGGGCGTACAATGAGCAGTTCTTC

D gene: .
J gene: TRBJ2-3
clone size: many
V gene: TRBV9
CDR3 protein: CASSTRTDTQYF
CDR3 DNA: TGTGCCAGCAGCACACGCACAGATACGCAGTATTTT

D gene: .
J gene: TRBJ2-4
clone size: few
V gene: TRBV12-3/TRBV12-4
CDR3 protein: CASSSLQDGKNIQYF
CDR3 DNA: TGTGCCAGCAGTTCTCTTCAGGACGGGAAAAACATTCAGTACTTC

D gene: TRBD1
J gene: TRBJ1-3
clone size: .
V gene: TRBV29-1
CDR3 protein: CSVEVTGAGNTIYF
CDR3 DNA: TGCAGCGTTGAAGTGACAGGGGCAGGAAACACCATATATTTT

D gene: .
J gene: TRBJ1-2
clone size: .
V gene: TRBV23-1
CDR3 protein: CASSRSGEHYGYTF
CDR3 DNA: TGCGCCAGCAGTCGGTCAGGGGAACACTATGGCTACACCTTC

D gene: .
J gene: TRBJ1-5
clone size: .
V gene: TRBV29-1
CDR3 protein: CSVEVGGNQPQHF
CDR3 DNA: TGCAGCGTTGAAGTCGGGGGGAATCAGCCCCAGCATTTT

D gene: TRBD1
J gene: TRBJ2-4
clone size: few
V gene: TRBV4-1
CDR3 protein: CASSQEGQGANIQYF
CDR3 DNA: TGCGCCAGCAGCCAAGAAGGTCAGGGGGCCAACATTCAGTACTTC

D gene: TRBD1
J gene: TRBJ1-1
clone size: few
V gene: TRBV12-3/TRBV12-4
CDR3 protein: CASSTRDRSIGAEAFF
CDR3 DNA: TGTGCCAGCAGTACCCGGGACAGGTCGATTGGCGCTGAAGCTTTCTTT

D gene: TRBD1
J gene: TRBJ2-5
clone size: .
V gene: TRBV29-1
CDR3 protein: CSAMTSGQGAFGTQYF
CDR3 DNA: TGCAGCGCAATGACCTCGGGACAGGGGGCGTTTGGGACCCAGTACTTC

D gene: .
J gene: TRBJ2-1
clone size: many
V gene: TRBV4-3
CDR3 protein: CASSQEGNYEQFF
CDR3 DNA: TGCGCCAGCAGCCAAGAAGGGAACTATGAGCAGTTCTTC

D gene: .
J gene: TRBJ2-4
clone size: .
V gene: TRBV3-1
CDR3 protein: CASSQGPSGDKNIQYF
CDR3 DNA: TGTGCCAGCAGCCAAGGACCCTCAGGGGACAAAAACATTCAGTACTTC

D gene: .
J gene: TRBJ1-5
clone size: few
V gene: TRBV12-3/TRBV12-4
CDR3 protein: CASSLTAGSNQPQHF
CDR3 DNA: TGTGCCAGCAGTTTAACCGCAGGGAGCAATCAGCCCCAGCATTTT

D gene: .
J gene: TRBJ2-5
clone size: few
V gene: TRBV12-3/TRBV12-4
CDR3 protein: CASSRGVAETQYF
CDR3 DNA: TGTGCCAGCAGTCGCGGGGTTGCCGAGACCCAGTACTTC

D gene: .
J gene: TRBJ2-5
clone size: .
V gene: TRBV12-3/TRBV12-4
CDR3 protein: CASTQAVGNVGETQYF
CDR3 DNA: TGTGCCAGCACCCAAGCGGTTGGCAACGTGGGAGAGACCCAGTACTTC

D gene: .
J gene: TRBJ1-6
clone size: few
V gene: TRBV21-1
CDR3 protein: CASSKVCKDRGLPLHF
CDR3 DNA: TGTGCCAGCAGCAAAGTCTGTAAGGACAGGGGATTACCCCTCCACTTT

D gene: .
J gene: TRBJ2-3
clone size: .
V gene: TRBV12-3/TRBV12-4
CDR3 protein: CASSPLLHISDTDTQYF
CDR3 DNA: TGTGCCAGCAGTCCCCTGCTCCATATTAGCGACACAGATACGCAGTATTTT

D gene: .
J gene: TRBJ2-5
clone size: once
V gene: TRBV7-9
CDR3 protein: CASSQSGETQYF
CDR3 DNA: TGTGCCAGCAGTCAAAGCGGGGAGACCCAGTACTTC

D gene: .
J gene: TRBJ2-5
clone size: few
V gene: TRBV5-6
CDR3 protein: CASSLESARETQYF
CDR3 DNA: TGTGCCAGCAGCTTGGAATCTGCCCGCGAGACCCAGTACTTC

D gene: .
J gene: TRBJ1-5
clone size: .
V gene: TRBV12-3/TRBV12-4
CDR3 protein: CASGSYSNQPLHF
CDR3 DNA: TGTGCCAGCGGAAGTTATAGCAATCAGCCCCTGCATTTT

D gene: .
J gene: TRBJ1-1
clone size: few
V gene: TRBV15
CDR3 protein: CATSREMLQLGEAFF
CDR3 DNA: TGTGCCACCAGCAGAGAGATGCTCCAGTTGGGTGAAGCTTTCTTT

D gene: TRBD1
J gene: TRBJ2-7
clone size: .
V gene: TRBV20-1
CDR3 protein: CSPGQGAEQYF
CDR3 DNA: TGCAGTCCGGGACAGGGGGCCGAGCAGTACTTC

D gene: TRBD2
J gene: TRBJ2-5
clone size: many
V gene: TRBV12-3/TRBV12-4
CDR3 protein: CASSRLAGGETQYF
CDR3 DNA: TGTGCCAGCAGCAGACTAGCGGGGGGGGAGACCCAGTACTTC

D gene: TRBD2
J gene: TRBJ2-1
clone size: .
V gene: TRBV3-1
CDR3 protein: CASSQLSGSHNEQFF
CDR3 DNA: TGTGCCAGCAGCCAACTTAGCGGGAGCCACAATGAGCAGTTCTTC

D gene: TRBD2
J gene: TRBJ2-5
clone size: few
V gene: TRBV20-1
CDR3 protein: CSARAVTSGSETQYF
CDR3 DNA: TGCAGTGCTAGAGCTGTGACTAGCGGGTCGGAGACCCAGTACTTC

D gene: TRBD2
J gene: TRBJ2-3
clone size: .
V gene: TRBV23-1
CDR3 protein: CASSNDSGSADTQYF
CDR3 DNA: TGCGCCAGCAGTAACGATAGCGGGAGCGCAGATACGCAGTATTTT

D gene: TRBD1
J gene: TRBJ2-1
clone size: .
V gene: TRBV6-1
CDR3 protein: CASSKGASAYNEQFF
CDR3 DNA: TGTGCCAGCAGCAAGGGGGCGAGCGCCTACAATGAGCAGTTCTTC

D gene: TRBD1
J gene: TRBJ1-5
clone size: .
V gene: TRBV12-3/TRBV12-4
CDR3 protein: CASSYRGNQPQHF
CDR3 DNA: TGTGCCAGCAGTTACAGGGGGAATCAGCCCCAGCATTTT

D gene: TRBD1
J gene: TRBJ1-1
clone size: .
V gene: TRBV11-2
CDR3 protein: CASRLGWDRGHTEAFF
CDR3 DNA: TGTGCCAGCAGGCTCGGATGGGACAGGGGGCATACTGAAGCTTTCTTT

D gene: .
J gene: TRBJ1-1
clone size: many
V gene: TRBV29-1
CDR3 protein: CSVEGSAEAFF
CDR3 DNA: TGCAGCGTTGAGGGTTCCGCTGAAGCTTTCTTT

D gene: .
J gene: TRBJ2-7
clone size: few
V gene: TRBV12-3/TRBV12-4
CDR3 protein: CASSSRGSGDFYEQYF
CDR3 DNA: TGTGCCAGCAGTTCCCGAGGATCGGGGGATTTCTACGAGCAGTACTTC

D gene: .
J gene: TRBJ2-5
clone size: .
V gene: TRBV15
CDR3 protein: CATTQGLETQYF
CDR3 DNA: TGTGCCACGACACAGGGATTAGAGACCCAGTACTTC

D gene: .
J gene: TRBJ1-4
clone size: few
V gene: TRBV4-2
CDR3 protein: CASSQGVGDEKLFF
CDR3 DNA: TGTGCCAGCAGCCAAGGGGTAGGGGATGAAAAACTGTTTTTT

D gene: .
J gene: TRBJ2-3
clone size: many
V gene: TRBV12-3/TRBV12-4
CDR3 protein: CASSLQLLGQYF
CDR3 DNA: TGTGCCAGCAGCCTACAGCTCCTGGGGCAGTATTTT

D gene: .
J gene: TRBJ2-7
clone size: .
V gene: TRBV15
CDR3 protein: CATSRGGLLPPGEQYF
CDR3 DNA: TGTGCCACCAGCAGAGGGGGTCTTTTACCCCCCGGGGAGCAGTACTTC

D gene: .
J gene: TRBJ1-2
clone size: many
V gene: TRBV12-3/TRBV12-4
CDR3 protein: CASRARVDYGYTF
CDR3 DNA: TGTGCCAGCAGGGCGAGGGTTGACTATGGCTACACCTTC

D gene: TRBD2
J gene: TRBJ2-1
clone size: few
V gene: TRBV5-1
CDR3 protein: CASSRAGARDEQFF
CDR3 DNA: TGCGCCAGCAGCCGAGCGGGGGCCAGGGATGAGCAGTTCTTC

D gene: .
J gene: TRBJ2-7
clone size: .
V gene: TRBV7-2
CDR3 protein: CASSLGTVFYEQYF
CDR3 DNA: TGTGCCAGCAGCTTAGGGACTGTCTTCTACGAGCAGTACTTC

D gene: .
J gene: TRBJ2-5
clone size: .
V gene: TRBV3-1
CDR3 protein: CASSQEPGIRETQYF
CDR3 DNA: TGTGCCAGCAGCCAAGAACCGGGAATAAGAGAGACCCAGTACTTC

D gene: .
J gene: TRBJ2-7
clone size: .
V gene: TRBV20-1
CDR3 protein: CSASNRVWEQYF
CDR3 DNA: TGCAGTGCTAGTAACAGGGTCTGGGAGCAGTACTTC

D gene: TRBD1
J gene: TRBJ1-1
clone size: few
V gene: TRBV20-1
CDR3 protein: CSARTGRTEAFF
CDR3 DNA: TGCAGTGCTCGGACAGGGCGGACTGAAGCTTTCTTT

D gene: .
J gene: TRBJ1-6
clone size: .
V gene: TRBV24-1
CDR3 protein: CATSVGRPRPLHF
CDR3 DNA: TGTGCCACCAGTGTTGGGCGGCCACGTCCCCTCCACTTT

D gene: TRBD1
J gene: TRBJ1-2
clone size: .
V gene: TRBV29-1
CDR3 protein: CSVGKGAAGYTF
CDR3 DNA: TGCAGCGTTGGGAAGGGGGCGGCGGGCTACACCTTC

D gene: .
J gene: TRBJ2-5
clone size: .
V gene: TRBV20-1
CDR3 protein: CSASKAPGTQYF
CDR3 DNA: TGCAGTGCTAGTAAGGCTCCAGGGACCCAGTACTTC

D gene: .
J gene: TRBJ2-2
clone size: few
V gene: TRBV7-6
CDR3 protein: CASSTGLPAGELFF
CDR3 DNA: TGTGCCAGCAGCACAGGGCTACCGGCCGGGGAGCTGTTTTTT